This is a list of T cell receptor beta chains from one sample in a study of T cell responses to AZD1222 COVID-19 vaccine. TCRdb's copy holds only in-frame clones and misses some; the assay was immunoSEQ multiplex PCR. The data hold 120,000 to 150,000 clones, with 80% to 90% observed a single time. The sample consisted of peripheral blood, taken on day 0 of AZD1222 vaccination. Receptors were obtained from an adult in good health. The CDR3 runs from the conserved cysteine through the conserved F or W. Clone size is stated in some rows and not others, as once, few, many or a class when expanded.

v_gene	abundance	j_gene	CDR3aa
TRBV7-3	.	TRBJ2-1	CASSPDRGYNEQFF
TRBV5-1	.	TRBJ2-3	CASSWGLAGELVTDTQYF
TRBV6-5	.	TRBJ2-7	CASSYELAETYEQYF
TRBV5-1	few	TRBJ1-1	CASSPPGGGFGNTEAFF
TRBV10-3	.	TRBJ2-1	CAISVGQGRVEQFF
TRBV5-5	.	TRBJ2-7	CASSLLATAYEQYF
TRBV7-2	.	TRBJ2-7	CASSLQGRVVYEQYF
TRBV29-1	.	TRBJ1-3	CSVGTGGGNTIYF
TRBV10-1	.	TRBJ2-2	CASSEYTGRTGELFF
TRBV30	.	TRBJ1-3	CAWSDPGARGNTIYF
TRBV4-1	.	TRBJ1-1	CASSQDSQQLHTEAFF
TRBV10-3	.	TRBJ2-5	CAISEPPGQETQYF
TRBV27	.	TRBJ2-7	CASSDLGGGLPGEQYF
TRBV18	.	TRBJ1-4	CASSLSKTGGHEKLFF
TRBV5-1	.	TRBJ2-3	CASSPWELPQYF
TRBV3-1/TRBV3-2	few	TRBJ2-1	CASSLAGVREQFF
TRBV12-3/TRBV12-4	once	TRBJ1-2	CASSLDRNYGYTF
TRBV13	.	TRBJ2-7	CASSPRGQGTYEQYF
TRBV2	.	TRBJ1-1	CASSDRGGESEAFF
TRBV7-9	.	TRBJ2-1	CASSLTQLAGGDEQFF
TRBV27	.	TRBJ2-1	CASSGLAAYNEQFF
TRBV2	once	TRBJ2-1	CASLGGRGELYNEQFF
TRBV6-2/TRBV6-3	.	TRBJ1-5	CASSFLTGDQPQHF
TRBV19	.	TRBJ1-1	CASRREVLAGNAEAFF
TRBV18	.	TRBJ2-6	CASSPLGSSGANVLTF